The rows below give T cell receptor beta chains drawn from one sample of a study of CD8+CD57+ T cells in acquired aplastic anemia. TCRdb redid the calling of the reads with MiXCR, one entry per CDR3 protein. This table has under 200,000 distinct CDR3 sequences, around half appearing once. The sample was sorted CD4+, CD8+, or CD8+CD57+ T cells (not recorded which) from PBMCs. These receptor sequences come from a human donor with aplastic anemia. CDR3s leave out the opening cysteine and the closing phenylalanine or tryptophan.

v_call cdr3_aa
TRBV20-1 SARERSVGAYNSPLH
TRBV24-1 ATSVTGGRVFEQF
TRBV6-5 ASSYSKLAAYNEQF
TRBV20-1 SASSDRGSGHEQY
TRBV6-6 ASSYSGQGRYGYT
TRBV2 ASSGAGGRSTEAF
TRBV11-3 ASSPVDRGEQY
TRBV9 ASSTSSGQAKETQY
TRBV29-1 SVLPTASSYEQY
TRBV10-3 AISESQGGDQPQH
TRBV7-9 ASSLVGAGSGEQF
TRBV7-6 ASSFDRGRNTEAF
TRBV5-4 ASSLETVYEQY
TRBV20-1 SATGATGYEQY
TRBV28 ATSPGPYEQY
TRBV20-1 SARPEWGETQY
TRBV10-3 ASRTLWQLNTEAF
TRBV6-1 ASSEMGSGTGGSYEQY
TRBV29-1 SVVGSNSPLH
TRBV20-1 SARDNRQGASVSPLH
TRBV19 ASSVDRLNYNEQF
TRBV19 ASRASHRVRYEQY
TRBV5-1 ASSLADRAGAGELF
TRBV7-8 ASSLGFESNTGELF
TRBV5-7 ASSLGQGATGELF
TRBV7-9 ASSILTDTQY
TRBV7-2 ASGGPSETQY